The 28 T cell receptor beta chains below come from one sample, sequenced in a study of blood T cell repertoires in COVID-19. Sequenced by immunoSEQ multiplex PCR; TCRdb stores in-frame clones only, minus some. The table has a few hundred thousand clones, more than 75% seen once. Sequences were obtained from PBMCs or T cells enriched from blood (not recorded which). The receptors stem from a woman aged 45 to 65 who had recovered from COVID-19.

This rearrangement joins TRBV11-1 to TRBJ1-1; D is uncertain. Germline-derived CDR1 and CDR2 are SGHAT and FQDESV (reference sequence). Trimming took off 2 bases at V and 2 bases at J, with 6 bases between the two ends. This CDR3 contains 13 residues. The CDR3 protein is CASSLTDNTEAFF. CDR3 DNA sequence: TGTGCCAGCAGCTTAACAGATAACACTGAAGCTTTCTTT.

This chain joins TRBV6-2 or TRBV6-3 and TRBJ1-1; possibly TRBD1 for D (5 bases). This CDR3 region has 15 residues. V was clipped by 6 bases and J by 1 base, with 15 bases between them. The germline gives CDR1 MNHEY, CDR2 SVGEGT. DNA for the CDR3: TGTGCCAGCAGCGTAGTGGACACCCCGAACACTGAAGCTTTCTTT. Protein sequence: CASSVVDTPNTEAFF.

CDR3 in DNA: TGTGCCAGCAGCCGGACAGGCGACACTGAAGCTTTCTTT. Translated: CASSRTGDTEAFF. The chain carries TRBV2 and TRBJ1-1, with 7 bases fitting TRBD1. This CDR3 has 13 residues. Trimming at V came to 6 bases and at J to 3 bases, leaving 4 bases not matched to a gene. Germline CDR1 is SNHLY and CDR2 is FYNNEI.

The chain employs TRBV4-1 and TRBJ1-2; D is undetermined. The CDR3 spans 16 residues. Trimming shortened V by 3 bases and J by 2 bases, and 16 bases separated the two germline ends. The germline CDR1 and CDR2 sequences are MGHRA and YSYEKL. The CDR3 DNA reads as TGCGCCAGCAGCCAGCCCATAGGACGGAGGAACTATGGCTACACCTTC. It translates to CASSQPIGRRNYGYTF.

The genes are TRBV27 and TRBJ1-1; tentatively, D is TRBD1 (5 bases). This CDR3 is built from 13 residues. CDR1 is MNHEY, CDR2 SMNVEV, per germline (reference sequence). The ends were cut back, 4 bases at V and 5 bases at J, with 11 bases in the middle. CDR3 sequence: CASSYRGKTEAFF. The CDR3 region has the DNA TGTGCCAGCAGTTATAGGGGAAAAACTGAAGCTTTCTTT.

The CDR3 coding sequence is TGTGCCAGCAGTTATATACAGGGGAGCAATCAGCCCCAGCATTTT. Its protein is CASSYIQGSNQPQHF. This rearrangement joins TRBV28 to TRBJ1-5; 7 bases line up with TRBD1. V dropped 4 bases and J dropped 1; count of bases not matched to a gene: 4. The germline V gene has CDR1 MDHEN and CDR2 SYDVKM. CDR3 length: 15 residues.

V is TRBV5-1 and J is TRBJ1-5, with D maybe TRBD1 (6 bases). Germline CDR1 and CDR2: SGHRS and YFSETQ. There are 15 residues in the CDR3. With 5 bases removed from V and 3 bases from J, the gap between germline ends came to 15 bases. The CDR3 here is CASSRLPGVNQPQHF. In DNA form, the CDR3 reads TGCGCCAGCAGTCGCCTTCCAGGGGTCAATCAGCCCCAGCATTTT.

V usage is TRBV5-6 and J usage is TRBJ2-7; tentatively, D is TRBD1 (6 bases). Germline V gene data show CDR1 as SGHDT and CDR2 as YYEEEE. V was shortened by 3 bases and J by 2 bases, with 9 bases between the two germline ends. The CDR3 loop spans 13 amino acids. The CDR3 DNA is TGTGCCAGCAGCTACCGACAGGCCTACGAGCAGTACTTC. Its translation: CASSYRQAYEQYF.

Only one count was recorded for this clone. The chain employs TRBV29-1 and TRBJ2-2; D gene ambiguous. CDR3 length: 12 amino acids. Germline loops: CDR1 SQVTM, CDR2 ANQGSEA. Trimming left V 7 bases short and J 3 bases short, with 9 bases between. The CDR3 DNA reads TGCAGCGCCGAAAGAGACACCGGGGAGCTGTTTTTT. Amino acids: CSAERDTGELFF.

The CDR3 spells CASSRRQPQHF. DNA of the CDR3: TGCGCCAGCAGCCGTCGTCAGCCCCAGCATTTT. The chain couples TRBV5-1 to TRBJ1-5; D uncertain. Germline V gene sequence: CDR1 SGHRS, CDR2 YFSETQ. This CDR3 has 11 residues. The V gene lost 4 bases and the J gene lost 6 bases, with 5 bases spanning the gap.

On this clone: Other DNA sequences from this sample encode an identical CDR3 as well. The genes are TRBV5-4 and TRBJ2-7; the D is unclear. CDR3 length equals 16 residues. The germline CDR1 and CDR2 sequences are SGHNT and YYREEE (reference sequence). Trimming took off 0 bases at V and 0 bases at J, with 13 bases between the two ends. CDR3 coding DNA: TGTGCCAGCAGCTTGGGCAGTCCAAGGAGCTCCTACGAGCAGTACTTC. It codes for CASSLGSPRSSYEQYF.

The chain has TRBV5-1 and TRBJ2-2; TRBD2 matches at 7 bases. This CDR3 has 14 amino acids. V lost 7 bases to trimming and J lost 3 bases; unmatched junction nucleotides: 6. CDR1 is SGHRS, CDR2 YFSETQ, per germline. CDR3 sequence: CASASGAYTGELFF. The CDR3 DNA sequence: TGCGCCAGCGCGAGCGGGGCATACACCGGGGAGCTGTTTTTT.

V is TRBV28 and J is TRBJ2-6, with D perhaps matching TRBD1 (5 bases). The V end was cut by 7 bases, the J end by 0 bases, with 10 bases between. Germline V CDR1 and CDR2: MDHEN, SYDVKM. CDR3 size: 15 residues. In DNA form, the CDR3 reads TGTGCCAGCACTTCAGACAGCTCTGGGGCCAACGTCCTGACTTTC. Its translation: CASTSDSSGANVLTF.

The chain uses TRBV19 and TRBJ1-5; 10 bases are a match to TRBD1. CDR1 is LNHDA and CDR2 is SQIVND in the germline V gene (reference sequence). The length of the CDR3 is 16 residues. Losses at the gene ends were 8 bases for V and 9 bases for J; bases not matched to a gene: 16. CDR3 amino acids: CASSDYSGTGARPQHF. In DNA, the CDR3 is TGTGCCAGTTCGGACTACTCTGGGACAGGGGCGCGGCCCCAGCATTTT. The full variable domain, rest sourced from reference TRBV19 and TRBJ1-5, is DGGITQSPKYLFRKEGQNVTLSCEQNLNHDAMYWYRQDPGQGLRLIYYSQIVNDFQKGDIAEGYSVSREKKESFPLTVTSAQKNPTAFYLCASSDYSGTGARPQHFGDGTRLSIL.

This chain joins TRBV7-8 and TRBJ1-1; D gene uncertain. The V end was cut by 6 bases, the J end by 3 bases, with 14 bases between. Germline V gene sequence: CDR1 SGHVS, CDR2 FQNEAQ. This CDR3 spans 14 amino acids. CDR3 protein: CASRRYSGDTEAFF. DNA for the CDR3: TGTGCCAGCAGACGATACTCCGGGGACACTGAAGCTTTCTTT.

The chain links TRBV27 to TRBJ2-7; D not resolved. The CDR3 is made up of 13 amino acids. Trimming cost V 0 bases and J 5 bases, with 8 bases left between them. CDR1 MNHEY and CDR2 SMNVEV come from the germline V gene (reference sequence). This chain's CDR3 is CASSLSVLHEQYF. Written as DNA, the CDR3 is TGTGCCAGCAGTTTATCCGTTCTCCACGAGCAGTACTTC.

The chain recombines TRBV11-2 with TRBJ1-1; D gene uncertain. V was pared by 3 bases and J by 7 bases, with 9 bases between. CDR1 is SGHAT, CDR2 FQNNGV, per germline. This CDR3 region has 12 residues. This CDR3 is CASSFHGGEAFF. As DNA, the CDR3 is TGTGCCAGCAGCTTCCACGGCGGTGAAGCTTTCTTT.

This clone was recorded a few times. The chain carries TRBV4-2 and TRBJ2-2; tentative D call: TRBD1 (5 bases). Germline CDR1 reads LGHNA; CDR2 reads YNFKEQ. The CDR3 length is 16 residues. The V and J ends lost 5 bases and 0 bases respectively, with 13 bases between them. CDR3 in DNA: TGTGCCAGCAGCTCCGCGAAGGGGACGAACACCGGGGAGCTGTTTTTT. Translating gives CASSSAKGTNTGELFF.

The rearrangement joins TRBV15 to TRBJ1-3; 9 bases match TRBD1. CDR1 LNHNV and CDR2 YYDKDF come from the germline V gene (reference sequence). Trimming removed 5 bases from V and 7 bases from J; junction bases left unmatched: 9. The CDR3 loop spans 15 amino acids. The CDR3 here is CATSGGQGILNTIYF. CDR3 bases: TGTGCCACCAGCGGGGGACAGGGAATTTTGAACACCATATATTTT.

This CDR3 is CASSYDGTSGGYEQYF. In nucleotides, the CDR3 is TGCGCCAGCAGCTATGACGGTACTAGCGGGGGTTACGAGCAGTACTTC. V usage is TRBV5-1 and J usage is TRBJ2-7; 11 nucleotides match TRBD2. The germline CDR1 and CDR2 sequences are SGHRS and YFSETQ. V trimming: 3 bases; J trimming: 4 bases; junction bases outside the gene matches: 9. There are 16 residues in the CDR3. Drawing the rest from reference TRBV5-1 and TRBJ2-7, the complete variable domain is KAGVTQTPRYLIKTRGQQVTLSCSPISGHRSVSWYQQTPGQGLQFLFEYFSETQRNKGNFPGRFSGRQFSNSRSEMNVSTLELGDSALYLCASSYDGTSGGYEQYFGPGTRLTVT.

CDR3 DNA: TGTGCCAGCAGCCCCCCGCGGGACAGGGGGCTTAACACCGGGGAGCTGTTTTTT. Protein sequence: CASSPPRDRGLNTGELFF. The J gene is TRBJ2-2, the V gene TRBV21-1; TRBD1 is the table's D call and was not checked against the DNA. TRBV21-1 is marked as a pseudogene. This CDR3 region has 18 residues.

Notes on this clone: Other DNA variants within this sample encode the same CDR3. CDR3 nucleotide sequence: TGTGCCAGCAGCTTAGGGGGAAGGGGTTACGAGCAGTACTTC. Translation: CASSLGGRGYEQYF. J is TRBJ2-7 and V is TRBV7-9; a possible D gene is TRBD1 (5 bases). In germline, CDR1 is SEHNR, CDR2 FQNEAQ (reference sequence). The CDR3 totals 14 residues. V was clipped by 1 base and J by 4 bases, with 11 bases between them.

This chain connects TRBV3-1 (or the pseudogene TRBV3-2) to TRBJ2-7, with D possibly being TRBD2 (7 bases). Between the trimmed V and J ends, which lost 4 bases and 6 bases, there was a span of 16 bases. Germline V gene lookup returns CDR1 LGHDT and CDR2 YNNKEL (reference sequence). CDR3 length: 14 residues. The CDR3 reads CASSPHSGGAEQYF. The DNA for the CDR3 is TGTGCCAGCAGCCCCCATTCGGGGGGCGCCGAGCAGTACTTC.

For this clone: One junction end disagrees with the germline gene, perhaps due to a read error. Here the CDR3 DNA reads TGTGCCAGCAGCCAAGATCGGGCGAGGGCGCCGCACTTC. Its translation is CASSQDRARAPHF. The chain is built from TRBV3-1 (or the pseudogene TRBV3-2) and TRBJ2-7; possibly TRBD2 for D (5 bases). CDR1 is LGHDT and CDR2 is YNNKEL in the germline V gene (reference sequence). This CDR3 is 13 amino acids long.

The rearrangement uses TRBV18 and TRBJ1-6; TRBD1 might be the D (6 bases). V lost 3 bases, J lost 2 bases, and 8 bases lay in between. The germline gives CDR1 KGHSH, CDR2 LQKENI. The CDR3 covers 15 residues. In nucleotides, the CDR3 is TGTGCCAGCTCACCGCAGGGGCCCTATAATTCACCCCTCCACTTT. Translating it yields CASSPQGPYNSPLHF.

The chain links TRBV27 to TRBJ2-1, with D perhaps matching TRBD1 (6 bases). The CDR3 is 12 residues long. The V gene's germline CDR1 is MNHEY and CDR2 SMNVEV (reference sequence). The V and J ends lost 6 bases and 8 bases respectively, with 11 bases between them. CDR3 region: CASRRQVDEQFF. The CDR3, as DNA: TGTGCCAGCAGAAGACAGGTAGATGAGCAGTTCTTC.

This clone was found a few times. The J gene is TRBJ1-1, the V gene TRBV6-5, with D tentatively TRBD1 (6 bases). The CDR3 runs to 14 residues. CDR1 and CDR2 from the germline V gene are MNHEY and SVGAGI. With 2 bases removed from V and 1 base from J, the gap between germline ends came to 8 bases. The CDR3 loop reads CASSYGQTNTEAFF. The CDR3 DNA sequence: TGTGCCAGCAGTTACGGACAGACGAACACTGAAGCTTTCTTT.

This chain connects TRBV7-2 to TRBJ2-1, with TRBD2 matching over 11 bases. Looked up from germline, CDR1 is SGHTA and CDR2 is FQGNSA. This CDR3 is built from 14 residues. J was trimmed by 12 bases and V by 2 bases; bases with no gene match: 6. In DNA, the CDR3 is TGTGCCAGCAGCTTATTTTTAACTAGCGGGGGGCAGTTCTTC. Residues: CASSLFLTSGGQFF. The full variable domain, its missing parts supplied by reference TRBV7-2 and TRBJ2-1, is GAGVSQSPSNKVTEKGKDVELRCDPISGHTALYWYRQSLGQGLEFLIYFQGNSAPDKSGLPSDRFSAERTGGSVSTLTIQRTQQEDSAVYLCASSLFLTSGGQFFGPGTRLTVL.